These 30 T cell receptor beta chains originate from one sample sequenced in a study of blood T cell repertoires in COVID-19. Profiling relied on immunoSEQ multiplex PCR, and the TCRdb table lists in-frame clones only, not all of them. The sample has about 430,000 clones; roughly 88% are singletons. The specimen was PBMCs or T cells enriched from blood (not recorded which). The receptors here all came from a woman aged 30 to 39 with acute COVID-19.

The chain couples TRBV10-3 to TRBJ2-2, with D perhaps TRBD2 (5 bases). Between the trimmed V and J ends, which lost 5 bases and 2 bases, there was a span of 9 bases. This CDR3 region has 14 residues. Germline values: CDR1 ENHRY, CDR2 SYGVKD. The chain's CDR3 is CAISSSGNTGELFF. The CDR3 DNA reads TGTGCCATCAGTAGCAGCGGAAACACCGGGGAGCTGTTTTTT.

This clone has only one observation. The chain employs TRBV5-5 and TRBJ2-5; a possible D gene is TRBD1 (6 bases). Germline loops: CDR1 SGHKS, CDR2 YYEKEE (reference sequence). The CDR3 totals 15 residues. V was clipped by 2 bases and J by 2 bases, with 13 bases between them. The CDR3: CASSFRSGVQETQYF. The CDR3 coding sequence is TGTGCCAGCAGCTTTCGTTCAGGGGTTCAAGAGACCCAGTACTTC.

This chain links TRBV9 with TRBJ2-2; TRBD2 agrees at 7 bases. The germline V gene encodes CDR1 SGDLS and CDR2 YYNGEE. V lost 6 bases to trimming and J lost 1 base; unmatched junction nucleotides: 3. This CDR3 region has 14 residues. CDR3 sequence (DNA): TGTGCCAGCACGGGCGGGGGGAACACCGGGGAGCTGTTTTTT. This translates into CASTGGGNTGELFF.

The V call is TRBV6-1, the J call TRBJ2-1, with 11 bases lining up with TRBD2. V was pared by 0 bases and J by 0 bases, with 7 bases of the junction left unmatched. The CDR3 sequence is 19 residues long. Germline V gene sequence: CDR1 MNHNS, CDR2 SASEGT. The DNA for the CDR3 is TGTGCCAGCAGTGAAGCGGTAACTAGCGGGAGTTTCTCCTACAATGAGCAGTTCTTC. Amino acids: CASSEAVTSGSFSYNEQFF.

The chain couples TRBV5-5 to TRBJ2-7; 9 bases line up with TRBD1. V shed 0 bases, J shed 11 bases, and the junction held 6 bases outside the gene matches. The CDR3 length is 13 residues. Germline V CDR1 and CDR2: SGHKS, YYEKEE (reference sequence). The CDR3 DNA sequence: TGTGCCAGCAGCTTGGGGGACAGGGTGGGAGAGTACTTC. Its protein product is CASSLGDRVGEYF.

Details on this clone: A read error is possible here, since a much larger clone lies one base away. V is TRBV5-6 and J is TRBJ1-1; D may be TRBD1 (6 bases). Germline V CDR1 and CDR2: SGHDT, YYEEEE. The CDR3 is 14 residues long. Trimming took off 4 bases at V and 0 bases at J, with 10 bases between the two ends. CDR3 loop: CASSPDSMNTEAFF. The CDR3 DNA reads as TGTGCCAGCAGCCCGGACAGCATGAACACTGAAGCTTTCTTT.

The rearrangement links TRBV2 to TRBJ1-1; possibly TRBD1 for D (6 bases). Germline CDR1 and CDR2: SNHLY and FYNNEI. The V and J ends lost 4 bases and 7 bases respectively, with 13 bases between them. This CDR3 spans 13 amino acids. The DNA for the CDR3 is TGTGCCAGCAGTGTAAGGACAGATGGTGAAGCTTTCTTT. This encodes CASSVRTDGEAFF.

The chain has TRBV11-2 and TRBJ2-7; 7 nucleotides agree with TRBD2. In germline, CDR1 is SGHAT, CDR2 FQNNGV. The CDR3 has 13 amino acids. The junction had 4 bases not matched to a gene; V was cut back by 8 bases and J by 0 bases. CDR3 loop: CASRSGVSYEQYF. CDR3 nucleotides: TGTGCCAGCCGAAGCGGGGTCTCCTACGAGCAGTACTTC.

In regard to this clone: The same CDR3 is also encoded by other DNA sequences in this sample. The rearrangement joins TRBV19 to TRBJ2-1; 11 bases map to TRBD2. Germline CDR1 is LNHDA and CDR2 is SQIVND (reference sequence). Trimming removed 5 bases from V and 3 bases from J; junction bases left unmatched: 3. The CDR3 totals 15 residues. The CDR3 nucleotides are TGTGCCAGTAGTCCCCTAGCGGGGGGCTACAATGAGCAGTTCTTC. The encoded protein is CASSPLAGGYNEQFF.

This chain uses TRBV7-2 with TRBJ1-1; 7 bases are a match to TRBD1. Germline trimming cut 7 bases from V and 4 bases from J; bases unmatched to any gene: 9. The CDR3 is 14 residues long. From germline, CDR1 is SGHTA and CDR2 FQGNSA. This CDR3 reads CASNQATGTTEAFF. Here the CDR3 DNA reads TGTGCCAGCAACCAGGCGACAGGGACCACTGAAGCTTTCTTT.

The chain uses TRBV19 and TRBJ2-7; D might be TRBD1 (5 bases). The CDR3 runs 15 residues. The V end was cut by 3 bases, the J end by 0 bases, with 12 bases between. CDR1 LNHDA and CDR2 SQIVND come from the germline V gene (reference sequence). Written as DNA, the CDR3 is TGTGCCAGTAGTATTGGGGCCCCCTACTCCTACGAGCAGTACTTC. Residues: CASSIGAPYSYEQYF.

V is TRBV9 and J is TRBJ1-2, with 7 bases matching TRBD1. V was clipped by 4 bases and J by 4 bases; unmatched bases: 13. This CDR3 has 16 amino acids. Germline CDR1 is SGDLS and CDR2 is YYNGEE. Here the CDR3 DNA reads TGTGCCAGCAGCACCGGACAGGCCCGCCCTAGCTATGGCTACACCTTC. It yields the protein CASSTGQARPSYGYTF.

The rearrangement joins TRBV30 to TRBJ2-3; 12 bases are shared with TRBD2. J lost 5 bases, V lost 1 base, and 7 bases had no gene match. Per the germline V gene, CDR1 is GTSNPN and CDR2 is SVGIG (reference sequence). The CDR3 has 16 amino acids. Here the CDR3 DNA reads TGTGCCTGGAGTGGCGGGACTAGCGGGCCCCGAGATACGCAGTATTTT. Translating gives CAWSGGTSGPRDTQYF.

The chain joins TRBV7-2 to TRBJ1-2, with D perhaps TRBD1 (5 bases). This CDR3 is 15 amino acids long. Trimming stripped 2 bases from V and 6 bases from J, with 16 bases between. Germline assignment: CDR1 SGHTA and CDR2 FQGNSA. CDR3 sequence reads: CASSLSGSSGHGYTF. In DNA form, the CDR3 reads TGTGCCAGCAGCTTATCCGGTTCGTCAGGGCATGGCTACACCTTC. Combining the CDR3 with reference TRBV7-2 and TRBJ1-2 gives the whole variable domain GAGVSQSPSNKVTEKGKDVELRCDPISGHTALYWYRQSLGQGLEFLIYFQGNSAPDKSGLPSDRFSAERTGGSVSTLTIQRTQQEDSAVYLCASSLSGSSGHGYTFGSGTRLTVV.

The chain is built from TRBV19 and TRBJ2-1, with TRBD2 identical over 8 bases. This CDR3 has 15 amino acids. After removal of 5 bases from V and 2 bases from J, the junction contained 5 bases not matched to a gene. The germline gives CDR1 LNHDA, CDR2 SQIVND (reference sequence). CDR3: CASSPGLAPYNEQFF. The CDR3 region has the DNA TGTGCCAGTAGTCCTGGACTAGCCCCCTACAATGAGCAGTTCTTC.

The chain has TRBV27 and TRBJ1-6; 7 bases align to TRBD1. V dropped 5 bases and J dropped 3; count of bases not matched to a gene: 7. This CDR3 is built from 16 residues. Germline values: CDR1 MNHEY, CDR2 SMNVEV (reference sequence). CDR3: CASSTGQSYYNSPLHF. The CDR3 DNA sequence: TGTGCCAGCAGTACGGGACAGTCATACTATAATTCACCCCTCCACTTT.

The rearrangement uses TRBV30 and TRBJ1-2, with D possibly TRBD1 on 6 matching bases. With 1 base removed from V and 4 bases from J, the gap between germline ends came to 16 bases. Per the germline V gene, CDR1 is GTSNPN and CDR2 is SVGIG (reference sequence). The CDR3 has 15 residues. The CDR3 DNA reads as TGTGCCTGGAGTGAACCGGACAGAATAGGCTATGGCTACACCTTC. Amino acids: CAWSEPDRIGYGYTF.

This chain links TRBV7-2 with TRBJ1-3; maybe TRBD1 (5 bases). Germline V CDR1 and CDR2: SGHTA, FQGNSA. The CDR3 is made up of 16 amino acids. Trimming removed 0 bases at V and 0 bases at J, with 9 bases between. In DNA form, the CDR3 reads TGTGCCAGCAGCTTAGCCTCAGGGTTCTCTGGAAACACCATATATTTT. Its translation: CASSLASGFSGNTIYF.

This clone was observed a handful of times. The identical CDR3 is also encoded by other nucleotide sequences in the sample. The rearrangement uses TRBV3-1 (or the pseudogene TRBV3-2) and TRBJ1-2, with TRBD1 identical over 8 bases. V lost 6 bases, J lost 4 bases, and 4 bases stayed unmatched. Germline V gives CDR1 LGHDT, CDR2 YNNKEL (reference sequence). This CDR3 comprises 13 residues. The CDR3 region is CASSQDRVYGYTF. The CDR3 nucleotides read TGTGCCAGCAGTCAGGACAGGGTCTATGGCTACACCTTC.

This CDR3 reads CASSSYGGAAETQYF. The CDR3 DNA sequence: TGTGCCAGCAGTTCGTACGGGGGGGCCGCGGAGACCCAGTACTTC. This chain connects TRBV6-2 or TRBV6-3 to TRBJ2-5, with 8 positions matching TRBD2. This CDR3 spans 15 amino acids. V was pared by 4 bases and J by 5 bases, with 9 bases of the junction left unmatched. Germline-derived CDR1 and CDR2 are MNHEY and SVGEGT.

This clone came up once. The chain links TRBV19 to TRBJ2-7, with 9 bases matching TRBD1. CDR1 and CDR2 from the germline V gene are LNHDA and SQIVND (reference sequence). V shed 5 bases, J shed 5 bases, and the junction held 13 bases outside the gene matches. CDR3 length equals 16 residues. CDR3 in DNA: TGTGCCAGTAGTGCGAATTTCGGGACAGGGAGGGACGAGCAGTACTTC. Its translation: CASSANFGTGRDEQYF.

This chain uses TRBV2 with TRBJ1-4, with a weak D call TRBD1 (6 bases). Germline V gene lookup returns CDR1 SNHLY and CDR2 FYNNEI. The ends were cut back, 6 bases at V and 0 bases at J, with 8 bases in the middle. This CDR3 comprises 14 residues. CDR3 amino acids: CASRSGATNEKLFF. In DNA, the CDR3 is TGTGCCAGCAGATCAGGGGCAACTAATGAAAAACTGTTTTTT.

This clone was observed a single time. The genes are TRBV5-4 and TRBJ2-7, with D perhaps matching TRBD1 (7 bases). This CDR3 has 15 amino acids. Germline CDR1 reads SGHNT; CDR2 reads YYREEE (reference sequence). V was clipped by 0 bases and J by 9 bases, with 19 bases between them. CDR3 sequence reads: CASSLGGDSPSGQYF. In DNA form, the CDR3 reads TGTGCCAGCAGCTTGGGGGGGGACAGCCCCTCCGGGCAGTACTTC.

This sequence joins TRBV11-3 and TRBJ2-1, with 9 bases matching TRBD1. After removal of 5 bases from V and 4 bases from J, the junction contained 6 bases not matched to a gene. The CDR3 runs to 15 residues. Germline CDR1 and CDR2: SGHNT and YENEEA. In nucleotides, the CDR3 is TGTGCCAGCAGCACCGACAGGGGGTCATACAATGAGCAGTTCTTC. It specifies CASSTDRGSYNEQFF.

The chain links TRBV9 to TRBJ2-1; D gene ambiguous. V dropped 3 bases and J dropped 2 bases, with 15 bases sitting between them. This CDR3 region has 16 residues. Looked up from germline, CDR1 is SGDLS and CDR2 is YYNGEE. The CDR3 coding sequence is TGTGCCAGCAGCGCATCGGCGAGGATCCCCTACAATGAGCAGTTCTTC. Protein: CASSASARIPYNEQFF.

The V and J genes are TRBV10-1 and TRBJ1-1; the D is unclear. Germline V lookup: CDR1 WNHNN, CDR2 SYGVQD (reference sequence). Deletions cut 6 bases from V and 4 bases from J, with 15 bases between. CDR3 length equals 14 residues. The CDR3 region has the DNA TGCGCCAGCAGGAGTTTCGCAGGCAGCACTGAAGCTTTCTTT. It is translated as CASRSFAGSTEAFF.

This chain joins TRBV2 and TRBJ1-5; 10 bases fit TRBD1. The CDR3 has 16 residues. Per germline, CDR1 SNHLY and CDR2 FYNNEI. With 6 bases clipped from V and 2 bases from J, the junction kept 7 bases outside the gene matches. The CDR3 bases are TGTGCCAGCAGCCTAGACAGGGGGCGCGGCAATCAGCCCCAGCATTTT. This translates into CASSLDRGRGNQPQHF.

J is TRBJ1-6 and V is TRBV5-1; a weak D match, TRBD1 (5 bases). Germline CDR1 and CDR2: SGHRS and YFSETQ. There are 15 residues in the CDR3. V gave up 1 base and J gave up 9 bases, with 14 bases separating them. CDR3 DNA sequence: TGCGCCAGCAGCTTGATTTCGGGGGTACTTTCACCCCTCCACTTT. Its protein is CASSLISGVLSPLHF.

CDR3 sequence (DNA): TGTGCCATCAAGCGGGCTAGCTCCTACGAGCAGTACTTC. Its translation: CAIKRASSYEQYF. The V and J genes are TRBV10-3 and TRBJ2-7, with a tentative D call TRBD2 (6 bases). V gave up 7 bases and J gave up 0 bases, with 10 bases separating them. Germline assignment: CDR1 ENHRY and CDR2 SYGVKD. The CDR3 runs to 13 residues.

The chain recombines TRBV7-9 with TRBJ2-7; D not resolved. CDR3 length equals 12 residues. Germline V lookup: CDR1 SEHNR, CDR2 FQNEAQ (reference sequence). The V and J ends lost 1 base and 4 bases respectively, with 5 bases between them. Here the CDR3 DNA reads TGTGCCAGCAGCTTAGTCCAGTACGAGCAGTACTTC. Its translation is CASSLVQYEQYF.